Below, 15 T cell receptor beta chains from the same sample are listed, as sequenced in a study of radiotherapy plus CTLA-4 blockade in lung cancer. Profiling relied on immunoSEQ multiplex PCR, and the TCRdb table lists in-frame clones only, not all of them. The sample records 85,000 to 95,000 clones, roughly 80% being singletons. Sequenced material: peripheral blood, taken from a patient treated with radiotherapy plus ipilimumab. The receptors were gathered from a human donor with non-small cell lung cancer that progressed on radiotherapy plus ipilimumab.

This clone appeared a few times. The rearrangement links TRBV5-8 to TRBJ1-1; 7 nucleotides agree with TRBD1. Unmatched junction bases numbered 1, after V lost 4 bases and J lost 1 base. CDR3 length: 13 residues. The germline gives CDR1 SGHTS, CDR2 YDEGEE. CDR3 sequence reads: CASSRDRNTEAFF. CDR3 nucleotides: TGTGCCAGCAGCCGGGACAGGAACACTGAAGCTTTCTTT.

The chain is built from TRBV28 and TRBJ2-7, with 7 bases that match TRBD2. This CDR3 is 16 amino acids long. After removal of 3 bases from V and 1 base from J, the junction contained 9 bases not matched to a gene. Looked up from germline, CDR1 is MDHEN and CDR2 is SYDVKM. The CDR3 is CASSLQGSGLSYEQYV. CDR3 DNA: TGTGCCAGCAGTTTGCAAGGTAGCGGGCTATCCTACGAGCAGTACGTC.

The rearrangement uses TRBV5-4 and TRBJ1-1; D is uncertain. With 2 bases removed from V and 1 base from J, the gap between germline ends came to 6 bases. This CDR3 spans 13 amino acids. Germline V gene sequence: CDR1 SGHNT, CDR2 YYREEE (reference sequence). The CDR3 nucleotides are TGTGCCAGCAGCTTTTGGGGGAACACTGAAGCTTTCTTT. Translated, it gives CASSFWGNTEAFF. Drawing the rest from reference TRBV5-4 and TRBJ1-1, the complete variable domain is ETGVTQSPTHLIKTRGQQVTLRCSSQSGHNTVSWYQQALGQGPQFIFQYYREEENGRGNFPPRFSGLQFPNYSSELNVNALELDDSALYLCASSFWGNTEAFFGQGTRLTVV.

The chain joins TRBV23-1 to TRBJ2-7, with a tentative D call TRBD2 (6 bases). TRBV23-1 has ORF status, its function being uncertain. The V end lost 0 bases, the J end lost 6 bases, and 12 bases lay between the germline ends. The CDR3 covers 14 residues. The CDR3 nucleotides read TGCGCCAGCAGTCAATCTACGTGGGGAGGCGAGCAGTACGTC. Its translation: CASSQSTWGGEQYV.

Of note for this clone: This same CDR3 is encoded by further DNA sequences in the sample. The chain has TRBV19 and TRBJ2-2; D ambiguous. V dropped 3 bases and J dropped 5 bases, with 10 bases sitting between them. The germline CDR1 and CDR2 sequences are LNHDA and SQIVND (reference sequence). The CDR3 contains 14 residues. CDR3 sequence reads: CASSIGLGTGELFF. CDR3 nucleotides: TGTGCCAGTAGTATTGGTTTGGGAACCGGGGAGCTGTTTTTT.

The J gene is TRBJ1-5, the V gene TRBV7-2; D is ambiguous. Trimming removed 5 bases from V and 5 bases from J, with 13 bases in between. This CDR3 has 14 amino acids. Germline assignment: CDR1 SGHTA and CDR2 FQGNSA. The chain's CDR3 is CASSNPVLYQPQHF. The CDR3 DNA reads TGTGCCAGCAGCAATCCAGTATTGTATCAGCCCCAGCATTTT.

This rearrangement joins TRBV6-1 to TRBJ1-3; possibly TRBD1 for D (5 bases). Germline V CDR1 and CDR2: MNHNS, SASEGT. The CDR3 loop spans 15 amino acids. V lost 2 bases and J 0 bases, leaving 8 bases between the germline ends. The CDR3 nucleotides read TGTGCCAGCAGTGAAACAGGCAACTCTGGAAACACCATATATTTT. Translating it yields CASSETGNSGNTIYF.

The gene calls are TRBV2 and TRBJ2-6; D is uncertain. Germline CDR1 reads SNHLY; CDR2 reads FYNNEI. This CDR3 has 17 amino acids. Trimming pared 7 bases from V and 1 base from J, leaving 17 bases between. Here the CDR3 reads CASKYETLWSGANVLTF. CDR3 DNA sequence: TGTGCCAGCAAGTATGAGACTCTCTGGTCTGGGGCCAACGTCCTGACTTTC.

The rearrangement joins TRBV27 to TRBJ2-2; 9 nucleotides line up with TRBD2. CDR1 is MNHEY and CDR2 is SMNVEV in the germline V gene (reference sequence). The CDR3 covers 18 residues. Losses at the gene ends were 1 base for V and 5 bases for J; bases not matched to a gene: 11. The CDR3 reads CASSLFGWREGRTGELFF. The DNA for the CDR3 is TGTGCCAGCAGTTTATTCGGTTGGCGGGAGGGGCGGACCGGGGAGCTGTTTTTT.

The chain has TRBV30 and TRBJ2-7; D is uncertain. CDR1 is GTSNPN and CDR2 is SVGIG in the germline V gene (reference sequence). V was pared by 1 base and J by 7 bases, with 20 bases between. The CDR3 is 15 amino acids. The chain's CDR3 is CAWSADGRRGLEQYF. The DNA of the CDR3 is TGTGCCTGGAGTGCCGACGGCAGGCGAGGTTTGGAGCAGTACTTC.

V gene TRBV25-1 combines with J gene TRBJ1-1; D is unresolved. This CDR3 is 13 amino acids long. Germline CDR1 reads MGHDK; CDR2 reads SYGVNS. V was cut by 4 bases and J by 3 bases, with 9 bases left in between. CDR3 in DNA: TGTGCCAGCAGTGCTCCGGACCACACTGAAGCTTTCTTT. This sequence encodes CASSAPDHTEAFF.

This chain joins TRBV9 and TRBJ1-1; D gene ambiguous. Germline loops: CDR1 SGDLS, CDR2 YYNGEE. V lost 0 bases, J lost 4 bases, and 13 bases lay in between. The CDR3 has 15 amino acids. The chain's CDR3 is CASSVGVVAGTEAFF. DNA of the CDR3: TGTGCCAGCAGCGTAGGGGTCGTGGCGGGCACTGAAGCTTTCTTT.

This chain joins TRBV6-1 and TRBJ2-7; perhaps TRBD1 as D (5 bases). Germline V gene lookup returns CDR1 MNHNS and CDR2 SASEGT. This CDR3 comprises 15 residues. Trimming took 7 bases from V and 4 from J, leaving 20 bases between them. CDR3 sequence reads: CASTHKDNFPYEQYV. Here the CDR3 DNA reads TGTGCCAGCACCCATAAGGACAATTTCCCTTACGAGCAGTACGTC.

V gene TRBV6-6 combines with J gene TRBJ1-1; a possible D gene is TRBD1 (5 bases). Trimming pared 7 bases from V and 0 bases from J, leaving 15 bases between. This CDR3 region has 15 residues. CDR1 is MNHNY, CDR2 SVGAGI, per germline (reference sequence). Written as DNA, the CDR3 is TGTGCCAGCACCCAAGATGGGGCCATGAACACTGAAGCTTTCTTT. Amino acid sequence: CASTQDGAMNTEAFF.

The chain has TRBV4-2 and TRBJ1-5, with a possible D match to TRBD1 (5 bases). Trimming removed 0 bases from V and 6 bases from J, with 12 bases in between. Germline V gene sequence: CDR1 LGHNA, CDR2 YNFKEQ. CDR3 length: 15 residues. This CDR3 is CASSQEQGSRQPQHF. CDR3 sequence (DNA): TGTGCCAGCAGCCAAGAGCAGGGTTCACGTCAGCCCCAGCATTTT.